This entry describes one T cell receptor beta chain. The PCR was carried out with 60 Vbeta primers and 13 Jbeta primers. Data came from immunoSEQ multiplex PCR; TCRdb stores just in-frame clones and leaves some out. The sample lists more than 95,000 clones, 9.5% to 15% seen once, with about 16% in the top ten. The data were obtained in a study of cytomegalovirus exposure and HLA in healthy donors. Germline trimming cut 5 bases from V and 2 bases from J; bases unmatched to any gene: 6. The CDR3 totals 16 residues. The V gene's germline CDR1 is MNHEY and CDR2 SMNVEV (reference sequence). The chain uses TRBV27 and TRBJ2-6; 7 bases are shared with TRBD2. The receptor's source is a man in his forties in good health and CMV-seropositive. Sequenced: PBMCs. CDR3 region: CASSPRGDAGANVLTF. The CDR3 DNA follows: TGTGCCAGCAGTCCCCGGGGGGACGCTGGGGCCAACGTCCTGACTTTC.